The T cell receptor (beta chain) under discussion was sequenced for a study of blood T cells in healthy people across ages. Study results and caveats: Researchers report that TCR beta diversity correlated strongly with naive T cell percentage. Possibly confounding the expanded clonotype changes was the fact that donor CMV status was unknown.

PCR was performed a second time for roughly 7 to 11 cycles using a sample-barcoded 5' primer and a J-beta primer mix. CDR3-containing paired-end reads numbered at least 2.5 million in each sample. TCRdb itself ran the 5' RACE reads through MiXCR, one entry per CDR3 protein. This table has around 820,000 distinct CDR3 sequences, 20% to 30% appearing once. This clonotype was found a few times. Its matching antigen is unknown. The same sample was also studied in work on T cells of mothers and their children.

The sequence derives from a boy under 18 in good health. Sample: blood.

CDR3 sequence (DNA): TGTGCCAGCAGCCTCGTCACCGGGACAGGGCCGAATGAAGCTTTCTTT. Its translation: CASSLVTGTGPNEAFF. V gene TRBV4-2 combines with J gene TRBJ1-1, with 9 nucleotides matching TRBD1. CDR1 and CDR2 (germline): LGHNA, YNFKEQ. The CDR3 extends over 16 amino acids. With V trimmed by 4 bases and J by 7 bases, 13 bases remained unmatched.